This TCR beta chain was identified in a study of cytomegalovirus exposure and HLA in healthy donors. About the study: Across some 400 genotyped donors, around 82% landed in the Caucasian-associated ancestry cluster.

There are 15 residues in the CDR3. Per the germline V gene, CDR1 is SGHDT and CDR2 is YYEEEE. Vbeta (60) and Jbeta (13) primers were used in the PCR. Using immunoSEQ multiplex PCR, the repertoire was profiled, and TCRdb retains in-frame clones only, with some absent. The sample contains fewer than 250,000 clones, 75% to 85% of which appear only once. Study results and limitations: Later on, an analysis showed TCR association rates differing by HLA locus, with DRB1 the most and HLA-C the fewest. Being indistinguishable, some V segments were excluded, TRBV6-2 and TRBV6-3 among them.

In the case of this clone: Its antigen is not identified. An end of the junction does not agree with germline; a read error may underlie this.

The chain uses TRBV5-6 and TRBJ1-2; TRBD1 aligns across 9 bases. This TCR came from a girl between 10 and 17 years old in good health and CMV-seronegative. Sequences were obtained from PBMCs. This chain's CDR3 is CASTQPGQGNHGYTF. As DNA, the CDR3 is TGTGCCAGCACCCAACCGGGACAGGGTAACCATGGCTACACCTTC.